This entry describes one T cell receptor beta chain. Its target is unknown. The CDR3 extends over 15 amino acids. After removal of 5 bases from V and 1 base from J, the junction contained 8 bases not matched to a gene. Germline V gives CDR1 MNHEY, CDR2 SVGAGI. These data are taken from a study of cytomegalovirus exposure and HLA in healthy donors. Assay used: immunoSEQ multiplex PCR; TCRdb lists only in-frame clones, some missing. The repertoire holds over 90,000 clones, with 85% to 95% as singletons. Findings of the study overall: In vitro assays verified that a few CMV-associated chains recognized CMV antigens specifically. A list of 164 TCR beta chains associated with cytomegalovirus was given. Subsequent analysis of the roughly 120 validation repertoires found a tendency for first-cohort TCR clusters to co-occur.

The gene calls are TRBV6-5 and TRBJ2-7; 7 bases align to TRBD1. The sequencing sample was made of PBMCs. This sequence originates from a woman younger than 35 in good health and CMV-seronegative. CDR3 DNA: TGTGCCAGCAGTCTAGGACAGGACCGGTCCTACGAGCAGTACTTC. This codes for CASSLGQDRSYEQYF.